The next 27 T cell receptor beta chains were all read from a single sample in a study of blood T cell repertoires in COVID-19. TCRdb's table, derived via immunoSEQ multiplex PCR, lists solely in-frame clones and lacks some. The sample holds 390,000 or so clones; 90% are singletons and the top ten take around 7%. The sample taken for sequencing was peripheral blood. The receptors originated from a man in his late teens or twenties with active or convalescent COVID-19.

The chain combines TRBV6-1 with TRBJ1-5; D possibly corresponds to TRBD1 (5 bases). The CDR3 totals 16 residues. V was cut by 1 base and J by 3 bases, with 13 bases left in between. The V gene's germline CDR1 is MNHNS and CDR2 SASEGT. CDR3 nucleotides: TGTGCCAGCAGTGAAGGTCCAGGGCGAAACAATCAGCCCCAGCATTTT. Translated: CASSEGPGRNNQPQHF.

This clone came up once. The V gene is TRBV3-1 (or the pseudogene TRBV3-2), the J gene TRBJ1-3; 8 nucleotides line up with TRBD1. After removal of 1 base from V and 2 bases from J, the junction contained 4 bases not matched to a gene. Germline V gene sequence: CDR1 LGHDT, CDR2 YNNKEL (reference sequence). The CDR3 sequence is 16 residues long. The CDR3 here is CASSQAADRAGNTIYF. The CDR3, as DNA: TGTGCCAGCAGCCAAGCCGCGGACAGGGCTGGAAACACCATATATTTT.

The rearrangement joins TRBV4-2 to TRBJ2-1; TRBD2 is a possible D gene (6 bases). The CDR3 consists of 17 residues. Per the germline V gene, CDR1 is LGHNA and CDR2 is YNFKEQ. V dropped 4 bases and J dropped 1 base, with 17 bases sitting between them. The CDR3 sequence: CASSRGELTKSYNEQFF. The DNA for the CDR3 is TGTGCCAGCAGCCGGGGGGAGTTAACTAAATCCTACAATGAGCAGTTCTTC.

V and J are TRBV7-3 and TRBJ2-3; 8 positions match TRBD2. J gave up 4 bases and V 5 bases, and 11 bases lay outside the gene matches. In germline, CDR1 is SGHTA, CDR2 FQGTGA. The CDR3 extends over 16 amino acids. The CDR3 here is CASSGDGRAGADTQYF. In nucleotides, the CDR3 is TGTGCCAGCAGCGGCGACGGGAGGGCCGGGGCAGATACGCAGTATTTT. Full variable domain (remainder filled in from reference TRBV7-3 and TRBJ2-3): GAGVSQTPSNKVTEKGKYVELRCDPISGHTALYWYRQSLGQGPEFLIYFQGTGAADDSGLPNDRFFAVRPEGSVSTLKIQRTERGDSAVYLCASSGDGRAGADTQYFGPGTRLTVL.

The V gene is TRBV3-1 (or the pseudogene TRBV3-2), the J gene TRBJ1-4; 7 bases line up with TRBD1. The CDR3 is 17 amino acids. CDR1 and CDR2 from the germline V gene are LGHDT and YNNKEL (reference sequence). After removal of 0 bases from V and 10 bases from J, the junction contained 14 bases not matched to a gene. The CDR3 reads CASSQEGISRGIGKLFF. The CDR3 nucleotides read TGTGCCAGCAGCCAAGAGGGGATTAGCAGGGGGATTGGAAAACTGTTTTTT.

The CDR3 nucleotides are TGTGCCAGCAGTACGCACTGGACCCCCGGGACAGGGGGCTATGGCTACACCTTC. Translation: CASSTHWTPGTGGYGYTF. The chain carries TRBV6-2 or TRBV6-3 and TRBJ1-2; TRBD1 agrees at 11 bases. CDR1 is MNHEY and CDR2 is SVGEGT in the germline V gene. The CDR3 is made up of 18 amino acids. With V trimmed by 5 bases and J by 4 bases, 15 bases remained unmatched.

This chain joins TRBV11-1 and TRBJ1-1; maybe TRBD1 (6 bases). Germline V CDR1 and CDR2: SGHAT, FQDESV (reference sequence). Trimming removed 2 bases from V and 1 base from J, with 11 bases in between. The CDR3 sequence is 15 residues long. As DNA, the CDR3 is TGTGCCAGCAGCTTAAGCGCAGGGGAGAACACTGAAGCTTTCTTT. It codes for CASSLSAGENTEAFF. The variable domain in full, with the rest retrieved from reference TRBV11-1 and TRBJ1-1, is EAEVAQSPRYKITEKSQAVAFWCDPISGHATLYWYRQILGQGPELLVQFQDESVVDDSQLPKDRFSAERLKGVDSTLKIQPAELGDSAMYLCASSLSAGENTEAFFGQGTRLTVV.

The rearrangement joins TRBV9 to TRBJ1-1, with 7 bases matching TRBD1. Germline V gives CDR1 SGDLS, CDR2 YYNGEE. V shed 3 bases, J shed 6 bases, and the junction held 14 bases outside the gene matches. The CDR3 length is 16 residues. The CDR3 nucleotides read TGTGCCAGCAGCGCGGTAACAGGGGAACGAGGGGCTGAAGCTTTCTTT. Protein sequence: CASSAVTGERGAEAFF.

This CDR3 reads CASSTELEYEQYF. The CDR3 DNA is TGTGCCAGCAGCACCGAGCTCGAGTACGAGCAGTACTTC. The rearrangement joins TRBV7-9 to TRBJ2-7, with unresolved D. CDR3 length: 13 amino acids. V was cut by 5 bases and J by 4 bases, with 12 bases left in between. Germline-derived CDR1 and CDR2 are SEHNR and FQNEAQ (reference sequence).

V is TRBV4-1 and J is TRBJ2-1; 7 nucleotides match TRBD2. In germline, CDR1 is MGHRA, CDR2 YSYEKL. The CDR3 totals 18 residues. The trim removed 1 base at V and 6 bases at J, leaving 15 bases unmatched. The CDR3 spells CASSQATRSGGPFNEQFF. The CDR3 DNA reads TGCGCCAGCAGCCAAGCCACCCGATCGGGGGGACCCTTCAATGAGCAGTTCTTC.

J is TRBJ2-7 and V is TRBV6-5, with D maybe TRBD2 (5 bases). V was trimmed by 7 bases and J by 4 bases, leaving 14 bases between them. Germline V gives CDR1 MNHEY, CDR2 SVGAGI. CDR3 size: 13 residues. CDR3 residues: CASMRALSYEQYF. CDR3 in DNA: TGTGCCAGCATGAGGGCCCTGTCTTACGAGCAGTACTTC.

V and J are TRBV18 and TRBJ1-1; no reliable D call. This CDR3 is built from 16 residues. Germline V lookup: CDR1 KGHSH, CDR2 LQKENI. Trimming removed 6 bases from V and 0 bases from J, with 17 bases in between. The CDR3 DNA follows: TGTGCCAGCTCCCAACTCGTGGCGGACTTGAACACTGAAGCTTTCTTT. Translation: CASSQLVADLNTEAFF.

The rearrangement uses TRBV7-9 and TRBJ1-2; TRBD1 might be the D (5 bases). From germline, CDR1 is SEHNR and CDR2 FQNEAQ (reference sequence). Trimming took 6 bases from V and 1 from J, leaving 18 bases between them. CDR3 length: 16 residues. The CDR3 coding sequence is TGTGCCAGCAGACCACCGAGTGGGGGGTTTAACTATGGCTACACCTTC. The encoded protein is CASRPPSGGFNYGYTF.

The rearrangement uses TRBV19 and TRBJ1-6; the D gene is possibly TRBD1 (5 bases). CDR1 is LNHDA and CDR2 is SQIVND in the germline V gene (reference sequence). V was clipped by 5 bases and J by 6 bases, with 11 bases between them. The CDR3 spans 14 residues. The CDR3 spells CASSPWGSNSPLHF. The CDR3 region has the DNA TGTGCCAGTAGTCCTTGGGGCTCTAATTCACCCCTCCACTTT.

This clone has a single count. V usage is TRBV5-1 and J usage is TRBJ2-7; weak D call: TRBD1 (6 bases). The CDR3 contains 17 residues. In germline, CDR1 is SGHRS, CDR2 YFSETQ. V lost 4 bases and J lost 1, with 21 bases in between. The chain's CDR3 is CASSPEPFGTNSYEQYF. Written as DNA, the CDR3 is TGCGCCAGCAGCCCGGAACCCTTCGGGACAAATTCCTACGAGCAGTACTTC.

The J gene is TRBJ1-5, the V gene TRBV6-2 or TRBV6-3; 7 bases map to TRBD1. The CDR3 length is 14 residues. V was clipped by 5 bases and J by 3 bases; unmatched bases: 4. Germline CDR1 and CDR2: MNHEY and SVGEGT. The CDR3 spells CASSKQGINQPQHF. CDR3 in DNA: TGTGCCAGCAGTAAACAGGGGATCAATCAGCCCCAGCATTTT.

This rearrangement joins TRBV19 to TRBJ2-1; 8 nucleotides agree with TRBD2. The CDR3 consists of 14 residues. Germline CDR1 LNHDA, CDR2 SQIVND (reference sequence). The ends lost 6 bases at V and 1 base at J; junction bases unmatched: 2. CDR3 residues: CASSPGGSYNEQFF. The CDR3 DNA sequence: TGTGCCAGTAGCCCGGGGGGGTCCTACAATGAGCAGTTCTTC.

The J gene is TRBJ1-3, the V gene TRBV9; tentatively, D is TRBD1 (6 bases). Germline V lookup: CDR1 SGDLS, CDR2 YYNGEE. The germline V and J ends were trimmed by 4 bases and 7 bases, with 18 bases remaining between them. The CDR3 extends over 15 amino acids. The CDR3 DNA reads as TGTGCCAGCAGCCCAGCGGGGGGCTCAGGGAACACCATATATTTT. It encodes CASSPAGGSGNTIYF. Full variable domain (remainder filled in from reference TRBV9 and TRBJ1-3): DSGVTQTPKHLITATGQRVTLRCSPRSGDLSVYWYQQSLDQGLQFLIQYYNGEERAKGNILERFSAQQFPDLHSELNLSSLELGDSALYFCASSPAGGSGNTIYFGEGSWLTVV.

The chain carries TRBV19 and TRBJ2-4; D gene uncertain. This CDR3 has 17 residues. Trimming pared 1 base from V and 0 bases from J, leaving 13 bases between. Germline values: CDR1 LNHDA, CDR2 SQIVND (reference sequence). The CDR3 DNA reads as TGTGCCAGTAGTATAGTTCAGACAAACCTAGCCAAAAACATTCAGTACTTC. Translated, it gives CASSIVQTNLAKNIQYF.

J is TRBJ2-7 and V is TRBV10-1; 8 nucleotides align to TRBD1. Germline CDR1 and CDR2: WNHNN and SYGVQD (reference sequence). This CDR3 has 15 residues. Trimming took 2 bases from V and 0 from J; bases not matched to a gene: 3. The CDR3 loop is CASSEGQGSSYEQYF. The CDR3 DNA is TGCGCCAGCAGTGAGGGACAGGGTTCCTCCTACGAGCAGTACTTC.

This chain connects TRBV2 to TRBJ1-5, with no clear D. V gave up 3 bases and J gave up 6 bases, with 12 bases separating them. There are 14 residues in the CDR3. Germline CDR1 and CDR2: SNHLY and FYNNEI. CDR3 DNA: TGTGCCAGCAGTGACTCCTTAGCAGTTCAGCCCCAGCATTTT. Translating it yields CASSDSLAVQPQHF.

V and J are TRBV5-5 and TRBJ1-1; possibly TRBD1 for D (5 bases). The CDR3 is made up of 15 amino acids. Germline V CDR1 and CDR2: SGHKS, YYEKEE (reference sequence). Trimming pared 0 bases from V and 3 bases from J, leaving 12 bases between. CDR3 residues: CASSLAPGGDTEAFF. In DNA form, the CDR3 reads TGTGCCAGCAGCTTGGCCCCCGGGGGGGACACTGAAGCTTTCTTT.

CDR3 residues: CASMGGGQGETNYGYTF. As DNA, the CDR3 is TGTGCCAGCATGGGGGGTGGACAGGGTGAGACTAACTATGGCTACACCTTC. The chain recombines TRBV2 with TRBJ1-2, with 8 bases aligning to TRBD1. This CDR3 spans 17 amino acids. V trimming: 7 bases; J trimming: 0 bases; junction bases outside the gene matches: 13. Per the germline V gene, CDR1 is SNHLY and CDR2 is FYNNEI.

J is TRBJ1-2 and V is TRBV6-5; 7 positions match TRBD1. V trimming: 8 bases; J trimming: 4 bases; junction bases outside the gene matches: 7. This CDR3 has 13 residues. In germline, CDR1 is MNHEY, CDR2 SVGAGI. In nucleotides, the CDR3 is TGTGCCAGCCAAAACAGGGGAGGCTATGGCTACACCTTC. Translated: CASQNRGGYGYTF.

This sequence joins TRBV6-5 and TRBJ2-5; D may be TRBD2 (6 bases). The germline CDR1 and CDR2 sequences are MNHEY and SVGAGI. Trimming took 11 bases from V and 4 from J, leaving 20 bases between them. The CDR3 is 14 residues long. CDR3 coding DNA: TGTGCCGTGGCGGGACCCCTGAACGGAGAGACCCAGTACTTC. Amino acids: CAVAGPLNGETQYF.

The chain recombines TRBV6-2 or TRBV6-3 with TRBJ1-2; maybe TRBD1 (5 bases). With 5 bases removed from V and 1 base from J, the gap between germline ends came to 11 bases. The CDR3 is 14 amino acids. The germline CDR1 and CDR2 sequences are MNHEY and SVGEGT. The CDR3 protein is CASSDTGHNYGYTF. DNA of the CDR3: TGTGCCAGCAGTGACACCGGACATAACTATGGCTACACCTTC.

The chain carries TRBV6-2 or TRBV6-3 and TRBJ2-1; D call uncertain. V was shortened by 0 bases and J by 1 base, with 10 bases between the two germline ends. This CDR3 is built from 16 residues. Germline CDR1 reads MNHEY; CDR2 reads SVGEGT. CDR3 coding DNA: TGTGCCAGCAGTTACTCTGATACTACATCCTACAATGAGCAGTTCTTC. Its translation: CASSYSDTTSYNEQFF.